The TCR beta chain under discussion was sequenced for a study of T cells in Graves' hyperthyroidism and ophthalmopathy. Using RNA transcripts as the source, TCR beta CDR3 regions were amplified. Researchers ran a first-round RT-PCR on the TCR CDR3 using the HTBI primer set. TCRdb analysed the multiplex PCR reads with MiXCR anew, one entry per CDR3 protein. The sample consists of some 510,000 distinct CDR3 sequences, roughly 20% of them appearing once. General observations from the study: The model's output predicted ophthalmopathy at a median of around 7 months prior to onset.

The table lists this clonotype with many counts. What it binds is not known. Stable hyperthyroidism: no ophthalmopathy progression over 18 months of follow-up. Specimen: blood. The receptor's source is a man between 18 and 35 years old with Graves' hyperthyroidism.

The CDR3 protein is CSARRDGGIYGYTF. The CDR3 DNA sequence: TGCAGTGCTAGAAGGGACGGAGGGATCTATGGCTACACCTTC. This sequence joins TRBV20-1 and TRBJ1-2; maybe TRBD1 (5 bases). The CDR3 extends over 14 amino acids. The germline V gene encodes CDR1 DFQATT and CDR2 SNEGSKA (reference sequence). The V end lost 2 bases, the J end lost 4 bases, and 14 bases lay between the germline ends.